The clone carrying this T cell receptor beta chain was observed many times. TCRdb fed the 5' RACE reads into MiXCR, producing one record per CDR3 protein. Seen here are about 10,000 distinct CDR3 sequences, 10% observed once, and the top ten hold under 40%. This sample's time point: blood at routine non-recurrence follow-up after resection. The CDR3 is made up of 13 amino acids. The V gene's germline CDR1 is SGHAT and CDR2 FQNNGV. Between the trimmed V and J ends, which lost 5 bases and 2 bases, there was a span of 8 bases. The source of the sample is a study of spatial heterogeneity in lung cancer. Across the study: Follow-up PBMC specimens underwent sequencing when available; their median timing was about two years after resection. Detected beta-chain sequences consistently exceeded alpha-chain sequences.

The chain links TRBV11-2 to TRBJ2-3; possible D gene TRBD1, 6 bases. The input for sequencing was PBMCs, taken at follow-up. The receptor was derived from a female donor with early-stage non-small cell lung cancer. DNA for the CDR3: TGTGCCAGCAGCGGGACAAACACAGATACGCAGTATTTT. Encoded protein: CASSGTNTDTQYF.